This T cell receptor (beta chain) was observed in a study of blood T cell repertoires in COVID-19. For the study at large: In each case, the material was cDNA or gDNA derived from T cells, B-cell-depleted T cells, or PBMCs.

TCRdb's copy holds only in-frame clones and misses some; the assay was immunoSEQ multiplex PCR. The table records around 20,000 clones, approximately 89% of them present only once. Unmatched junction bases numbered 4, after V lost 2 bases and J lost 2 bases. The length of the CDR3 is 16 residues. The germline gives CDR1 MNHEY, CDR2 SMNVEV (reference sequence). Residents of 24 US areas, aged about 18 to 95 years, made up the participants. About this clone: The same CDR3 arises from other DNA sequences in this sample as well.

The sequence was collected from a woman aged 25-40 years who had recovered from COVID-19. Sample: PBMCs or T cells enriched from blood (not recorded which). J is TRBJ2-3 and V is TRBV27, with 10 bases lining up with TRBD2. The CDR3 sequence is CASSLASGGATDTQYF. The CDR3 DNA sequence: TGTGCCAGCAGTTTAGCTAGCGGGGGAGCCACAGATACGCAGTATTTT.